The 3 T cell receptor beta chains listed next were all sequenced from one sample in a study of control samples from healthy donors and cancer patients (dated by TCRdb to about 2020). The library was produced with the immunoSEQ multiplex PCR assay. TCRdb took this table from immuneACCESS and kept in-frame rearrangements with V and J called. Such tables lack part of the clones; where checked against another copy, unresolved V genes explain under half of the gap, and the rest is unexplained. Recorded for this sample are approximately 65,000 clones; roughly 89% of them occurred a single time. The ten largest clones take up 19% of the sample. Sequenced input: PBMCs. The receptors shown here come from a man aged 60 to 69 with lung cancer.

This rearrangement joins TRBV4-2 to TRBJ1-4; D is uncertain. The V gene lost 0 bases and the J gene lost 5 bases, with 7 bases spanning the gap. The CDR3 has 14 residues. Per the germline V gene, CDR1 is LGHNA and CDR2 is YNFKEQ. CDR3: CASSQEGTNEKLFF. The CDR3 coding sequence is TGTGCCAGCAGCCAAGAGGGCACAAATGAAAAACTGTTTTTT.

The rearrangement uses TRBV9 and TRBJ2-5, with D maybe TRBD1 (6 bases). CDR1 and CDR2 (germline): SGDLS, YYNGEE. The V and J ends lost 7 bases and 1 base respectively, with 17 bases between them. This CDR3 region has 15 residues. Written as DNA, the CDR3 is TGTGCCAGCTCCGGTATCCCGGACAGCCAAGAGACCCAGTACTTC. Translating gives CASSGIPDSQETQYF.

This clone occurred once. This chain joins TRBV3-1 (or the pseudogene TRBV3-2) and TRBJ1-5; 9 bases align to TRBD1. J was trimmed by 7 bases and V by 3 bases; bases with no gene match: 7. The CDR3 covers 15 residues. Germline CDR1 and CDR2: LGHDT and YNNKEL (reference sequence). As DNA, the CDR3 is TGTGCCAGCAGCCAGGACAGGGGAACGGTCCAGCCCCAGCATTTT. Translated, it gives CASSQDRGTVQPQHF.